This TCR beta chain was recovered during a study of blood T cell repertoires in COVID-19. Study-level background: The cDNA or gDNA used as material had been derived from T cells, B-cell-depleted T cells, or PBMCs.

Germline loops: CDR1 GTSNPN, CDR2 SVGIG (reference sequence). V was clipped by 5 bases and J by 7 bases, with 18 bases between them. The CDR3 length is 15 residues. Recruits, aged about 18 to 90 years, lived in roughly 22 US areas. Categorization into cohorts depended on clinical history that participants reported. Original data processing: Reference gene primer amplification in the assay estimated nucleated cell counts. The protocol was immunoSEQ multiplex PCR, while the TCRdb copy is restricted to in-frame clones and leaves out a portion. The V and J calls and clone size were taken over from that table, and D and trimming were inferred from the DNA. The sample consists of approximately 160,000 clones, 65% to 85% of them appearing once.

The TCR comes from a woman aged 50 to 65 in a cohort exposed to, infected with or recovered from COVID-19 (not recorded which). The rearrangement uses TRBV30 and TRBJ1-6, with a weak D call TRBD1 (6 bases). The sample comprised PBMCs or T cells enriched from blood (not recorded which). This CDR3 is CAWVTGTGGNSPLHF. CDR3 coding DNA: TGTGCCTGGGTTACAGGGACGGGGGGGAATTCACCCCTCCACTTT.